A selection of T cell receptor beta chains follows, all from one sample in a study of cytomegalovirus exposure and HLA in healthy donors. Here immunoSEQ multiplex PCR was the method, and the copy in TCRdb shows in-frame clones only, minus some. In all, the sample yields roughly 120,000 clones. Sequencing input: PBMCs. The source of these receptors is a man aged 30-40 years in good health and CMV-seronegative. CDR3s include the opening cysteine and the closing phenylalanine or tryptophan. The D gene is left open where the match is weak.

cdr3_nt	cdr3_aa	d_call	v_call	j_call
TGTGCCAGCAGCGCGGCGGGAGGGACAGAGCAAGAGACCCAGTACTTC	CASSAAGGTEQETQYF	TRBD2	TRBV9	TRBJ2-5
TGTGCCAGCAGTTTATGGGGGGGACTCTACGAGCAGTACTTC	CASSLWGGLYEQYF	TRBD2	TRBV27	TRBJ2-7
TGTGCCAGCACCGACGGCGGGACAGGAGCCGAGCAGTACTTC	CASTDGGTGAEQYF	TRBD1	TRBV28	TRBJ2-7
TGTGCCAGCAGCCCACTACTAGCGTCGGGCTACGAGCAGTACTTC	CASSPLLASGYEQYF	TRBD2	TRBV7-2	TRBJ2-7
TGCGCCAGCAGCTTGATTGTGGGAGCCCTCAATGAGCAGTTCTTC	CASSLIVGALNEQFF	NA	TRBV5-1	TRBJ2-1
TGTGCCAGCAGCTTAAGGGTAGGGACAGAAATTTACGAGCAGTACTTC	CASSLRVGTEIYEQYF	TRBD1	TRBV7-2	TRBJ2-7
TGTGCCAGCAGTTACGACGGGAACTCCTACGAGCAGTACTTC	CASSYDGNSYEQYF	NA	TRBV6-5	TRBJ2-7
TGCGCCAGCAGGACTAGCGGGAGTTACAATGAGCAGTTCTTC	CASRTSGSYNEQFF	TRBD2	TRBV4-1	TRBJ2-1
TGTGCCTACCCGAGACGCGGGCAAGAGACCCAGTACTTC	CAYPRRGQETQYF	NA	TRBV30	TRBJ2-5
TGTGCCAGTAGTTTGGGACCGGGACAGCGGTACGAGCAGTACTTC	CASSLGPGQRYEQYF	TRBD1	TRBV19	TRBJ2-7
TGTGCCAGCAGTGATGAAGGGCGGGGTAACACCATATATTTT	CASSDEGRGNTIYF	NA	TRBV2	TRBJ1-3
TGTGCCAGCCAACGGGACAGGAGCACAGATACGCAGTATTTT	CASQRDRSTDTQYF	TRBD1	TRBV5-4	TRBJ2-3
TGCGCCAGCAGCTTACAAGTCCCATTACCCGGGGAGCTGTTTTTT	CASSLQVPLPGELFF	NA	TRBV5-1	TRBJ2-2
TGTGCCAGCAGAATGGACAGTCCCGGAGCCTACGAGCAGTACTTC	CASRMDSPGAYEQYF	NA	TRBV28	TRBJ2-7
TGTGCCAGCAGCTTAAAGGGCGAGAGGGTGTTTGATGAGCAGTTCTTC	CASSLKGERVFDEQFF	NA	TRBV7-3	TRBJ2-1
TGTGCCAGCAGCTTAGTCCACACCTCTCTCAATCAGCCCCAGCATTTT	CASSLVHTSLNQPQHF	NA	TRBV7-2	TRBJ1-5
TGTGCCAGCACCCTCTCCCTAGCGGCCTACGAGCAGTACTTC	CASTLSLAAYEQYF	TRBD2	TRBV5-6	TRBJ2-7
TGTGCCAGCAGCTCCGGGACTAAAAACAATGAGCAGTTCTTC	CASSSGTKNNEQFF	TRBD2	TRBV13	TRBJ2-1
TGTGCCAGCAGGGACAGGGAGAGGTGGGAGCAGTACTTC	CASRDRERWEQYF	TRBD1	TRBV28	TRBJ2-7
TGCGCCAGCAGCCAAGGAACCACAGGATTCGCTGAAGCTTTCTTT	CASSQGTTGFAEAFF	NA	TRBV4-1	TRBJ1-1
TGTGCCAGCAGCTCGCAATCAGCAAGGGGCGAGCAGTACTTC	CASSSQSARGEQYF	NA	TRBV7-9	TRBJ2-7
TGTGCCAGCATCTCCTCGGCGGGAGGACTCTACGAGCAGTACTTC	CASISSAGGLYEQYF	TRBD2	TRBV7-9	TRBJ2-7
TGTGCCAGCAGCACCTGGACTAGCGGGAGGATTACTGGAGGGGAGCTGTTTTTT	CASSTWTSGRITGGELFF	TRBD2	TRBV7-6	TRBJ2-2
TGTGCCAGCAGAGAGACCAGGGGCGAAGGCTACACCTTC	CASRETRGEGYTF	NA	TRBV2	TRBJ1-2
TGTGCCAGCAGCGTAGGAGGACAGGGGTGGTCCTACGAGCAGTACTTC	CASSVGGQGWSYEQYF	TRBD1	TRBV9	TRBJ2-7
TGTGCCAGCAGCTTAGGGACACAGAGGAGTGGAGATACGCAGTATTTT	CASSLGTQRSGDTQYF	NA	TRBV11-2	TRBJ2-3
TGTGCCAGCAGCTTGTGGGAGGGATCACCCCTCCACTTT	CASSLWEGSPLHF	NA	TRBV5-8	TRBJ1-6
TGTGCCAGCAGTCTCCGGGAGGGTACAATTGGGCAGTACTTC	CASSLREGTIGQYF	TRBD2	TRBV2	TRBJ2-7
TGTGCCAGCAGCCAAGGACTAGCGGGAATCGAGCAGTACTTC	CASSQGLAGIEQYF	TRBD2	TRBV27	TRBJ2-7
TGTGCCAGCAGCCACCTAGAGTACGAGCAGTACTTC	CASSHLEYEQYF	NA	TRBV11-2	TRBJ2-7
TGTGCCAGCAGCTTAGTGGAGGGCGCTGAAGCTTTCTTT	CASSLVEGAEAFF	NA	TRBV7-6	TRBJ1-1
TGCGCCAGCAGCCCGTCACTAGCGGCCTCCTACGAGCAGTACTTC	CASSPSLAASYEQYF	TRBD2	TRBV5-1	TRBJ2-7
TGTGCCAGCAACCACAGGGGTGACACCGGGGAGCTGTTTTTT	CASNHRGDTGELFF	TRBD1	TRBV6-6	TRBJ2-2
TGTGCCAGCAGCTTAATGGGGCGGGAGGACCTTAGGAATGAGCAGTTCTTC	CASSLMGREDLRNEQFF	TRBD2	TRBV5-4	TRBJ2-1
TGCGCCACCCCCCGGTTTGTCAGAGGCCACAATGAGCAGTTCTTC	CATPRFVRGHNEQFF	NA	TRBV10-1	TRBJ2-1
TGTGCCAGCGAGGGCGGGGAGCTGTTTTTT	CASEGGELFF	NA	TRBV28	TRBJ2-2